The 29 T cell receptor beta chains listed next were all sequenced from one sample in a study of T cell changes during pregnancy in multiple sclerosis (dated by TCRdb to the late 2010s). Library construction relied on the immunoSEQ multiplex PCR assay. The table was pulled from immuneACCESS by TCRdb, which kept in-frame rearrangements only. Such tables lose some clones; where checked, under half of the loss comes from unresolved V genes, and the rest has no known cause. The sample profile shows tens of thousands of clones; about 89% of them were found once. The top ten hold roughly 3% of the sample. Source: CD4+ T cells from peripheral blood mononuclear cells, taken in the first trimester of pregnancy. Receptors were obtained from a female donor in good health, enrolled as a control in a pregnancy study.

V is TRBV27 and J is TRBJ2-7; D perhaps matches TRBD2 (7 bases). The CDR3 spans 14 residues. Trimming removed 7 bases from V and 0 bases from J, with 13 bases in between. Germline CDR1 MNHEY, CDR2 SMNVEV (reference sequence). The CDR3: CASMGGGYSYEQYF. CDR3 DNA sequence: TGTGCCAGCATGGGGGGGGGCTACTCCTACGAGCAGTACTTC.

This chain joins TRBV28 and TRBJ1-1; tentatively, D is TRBD1 (5 bases). The CDR3 is 14 amino acids. Germline CDR1 reads MDHEN; CDR2 reads SYDVKM. The V end lost 2 bases, the J end lost 2 bases, and 9 bases lay between the germline ends. In DNA form, the CDR3 reads TGTGCCAGCAGTTTAGGGGGGGGAAACACTGAAGCTTTCTTT. This sequence encodes CASSLGGGNTEAFF.

The chain uses TRBV4-3 and TRBJ1-4, with D perhaps matching TRBD1 (5 bases). The germline V gene encodes CDR1 LGHNA and CDR2 YSLEER. Trimming removed 0 bases at V and 4 bases at J, with 12 bases between. The CDR3 loop spans 16 amino acids. The CDR3 nucleotides read TGCGCCAGCAGCCAAGATCTAGGGGCAGGTAATGAAAAACTGTTTTTT. As protein: CASSQDLGAGNEKLFF.

This sequence joins TRBV10-3 and TRBJ2-2; 8 nucleotides line up with TRBD2. CDR3 size: 14 residues. After removal of 7 bases from V and 7 bases from J, the junction contained 8 bases not matched to a gene. Germline V lookup: CDR1 ENHRY, CDR2 SYGVKD. CDR3 in amino acids: CAITRGGNGGELFF. CDR3 DNA sequence: TGTGCCATCACTCGGGGGGGGAACGGCGGGGAGCTGTTTTTT.

The chain couples TRBV19 to TRBJ2-1, with D perhaps matching TRBD2 (5 bases). The CDR3 consists of 13 residues. Trimming cost V 3 bases and J 6 bases, with 9 bases left between them. Germline V lookup: CDR1 LNHDA, CDR2 SQIVND (reference sequence). CDR3 nucleotides: TGTGCCAGTAGTATTTCGGGAACCAATGAGCAGTTCTTC. Translated: CASSISGTNEQFF.

V is TRBV5-4 and J is TRBJ1-1, with D possibly TRBD1 on 5 matching bases. The V gene lost 3 bases and the J gene lost 8 bases, with 11 bases spanning the gap. The CDR3 loop spans 12 amino acids. Germline V CDR1 and CDR2: SGHNT, YYREEE (reference sequence). The DNA for the CDR3 is TGTGCCAGCAGCTCCCCGGGACTCGAAGCTTTCTTT. This encodes CASSSPGLEAFF.

The chain links TRBV4-1 to TRBJ2-5, with 8 bases identical to TRBD1. CDR1 and CDR2 from the germline V gene are MGHRA and YSYEKL. Unmatched junction bases numbered 5, after V lost 1 base and J lost 4 bases. The CDR3 length is 15 residues. Here the CDR3 DNA reads TGCGCCAGCAGCCAAGGTTCAGGGGGCGGAGAGACCCAGTACTTC. Amino acid sequence: CASSQGSGGGETQYF.

The chain links TRBV4-1 to TRBJ1-3, with D possibly being TRBD1 (6 bases). The CDR3 runs 17 residues. The V end was cut by 3 bases, the J end by 0 bases, with 15 bases between. CDR1 is MGHRA, CDR2 YSYEKL, per germline. The CDR3 sequence is CASSHQTGRDSGNTIYF. As DNA, the CDR3 is TGCGCCAGCAGCCACCAGACAGGACGGGACTCTGGAAACACCATATATTTT.

This rearrangement joins TRBV2 to TRBJ2-1, with 12 positions matching TRBD2. Germline V lookup: CDR1 SNHLY, CDR2 FYNNEI. CDR3 size: 15 residues. J lost 7 bases, V lost 6 bases, and 7 bases had no gene match. This CDR3 is CASRPGTSGSNEQFF. The CDR3 bases are TGTGCCAGCAGACCCGGGACTAGCGGGTCGAATGAGCAGTTCTTC.

This chain's CDR3 is CASSIYRRGGGSPLHF. CDR3 DNA: TGTGCCAGTAGTATATATCGGAGGGGAGGGGGATCACCCCTCCACTTT. The gene calls are TRBV19 and TRBJ1-6; the D gene is possibly TRBD1 (6 bases). The germline V gene has CDR1 LNHDA and CDR2 SQIVND (reference sequence). The CDR3 runs 16 residues. V lost 2 bases and J lost 10, with 18 bases in between.

The chain recombines TRBV28 with TRBJ1-3; TRBD1 might be the D (5 bases). With 2 bases removed from V and 4 bases from J, the gap between germline ends came to 12 bases. This CDR3 contains 15 residues. Germline V gives CDR1 MDHEN, CDR2 SYDVKM. The CDR3 DNA is TGTGCCAGCAGTTTAAGGGGCAGCGACGGAAACACCATATATTTT. Its protein product is CASSLRGSDGNTIYF.

The chain links TRBV4-2 to TRBJ2-1, with TRBD2 matching over 13 bases. Looked up from germline, CDR1 is LGHNA and CDR2 is YNFKEQ. V lost 0 bases, J lost 10 bases, and 3 bases stayed unmatched. The CDR3 is made up of 15 amino acids. CDR3 coding DNA: TGTGCCAGCAGCCAAGACGCGGGACTAGCGGGAGAGCAGTTCTTC. Translating it yields CASSQDAGLAGEQFF.

The chain is built from TRBV5-4 and TRBJ2-3; tentatively, D is TRBD2 (7 bases). Trimming shortened V by 3 bases and J by 6 bases, and 17 bases separated the two germline ends. Germline V gene sequence: CDR1 SGHNT, CDR2 YYREEE (reference sequence). This CDR3 is built from 15 residues. The CDR3 sequence: CASSSIRGGGDTQYF. For the CDR3, the DNA is TGTGCCAGCAGCTCCATTCGCGGGGGCGGGGATACGCAGTATTTT. The whole variable domain, remainder taken from reference TRBV5-4 and TRBJ2-3, is ETGVTQSPTHLIKTRGQQVTLRCSSQSGHNTVSWYQQALGQGPQFIFQYYREEENGRGNFPPRFSGLQFPNYSSELNVNALELDDSALYLCASSSIRGGGDTQYFGPGTRLTVL.

A single count supports this clone. The chain links TRBV5-1 to TRBJ1-2; TRBD1 matches at 7 bases. Germline-derived CDR1 and CDR2 are SGHRS and YFSETQ. This CDR3 has 13 amino acids. V shed 0 bases, J shed 7 bases, and the junction held 3 bases outside the gene matches. CDR3: CASSLGGTAGYTF. CDR3 nucleotides: TGCGCCAGCAGCTTGGGGGGGACAGCTGGCTACACCTTC.

This chain uses TRBV6-1 with TRBJ1-1; TRBD1 matches at 8 bases. The ends lost 4 bases at V and 4 bases at J; junction bases unmatched: 8. Germline CDR1 MNHNS, CDR2 SASEGT. This CDR3 region has 15 residues. The CDR3 DNA sequence: TGTGCCAGCAGTGGCCTTGGACAGGGCGGCACTGAAGCTTTCTTT. It codes for CASSGLGQGGTEAFF.

The gene calls are TRBV4-2 and TRBJ2-3, with a tentative D call TRBD2 (5 bases). Germline assignment: CDR1 LGHNA and CDR2 YNFKEQ. V lost 3 bases and J 3 bases, leaving 19 bases between the germline ends. The CDR3 sequence is 17 residues long. CDR3 region: CASSQEPMGLATDTQYF. The CDR3 DNA follows: TGTGCCAGCAGCCAGGAGCCCATGGGCCTAGCTACAGATACGCAGTATTTT.

A single count supports this clone. The CDR3 DNA follows: TGCGCCAGCAGCTTGGAGAGACAGGAAAATAATTCACCCCTCCACTTT. It is translated as CASSLERQENNSPLHF. The chain has TRBV5-1 and TRBJ1-6; weak D call: TRBD1 (6 bases). The CDR3 is made up of 16 amino acids. From germline, CDR1 is SGHRS and CDR2 YFSETQ. V lost 0 bases, J lost 5 bases, and 12 bases lay in between.

This clone was seen once. This chain links TRBV7-3 with TRBJ2-1; 7 bases agree with TRBD1. Germline lookup yields CDR1 SGHTA and CDR2 FQGTGA. The CDR3 contains 13 residues. V trimming: 4 bases; J trimming: 4 bases; junction bases outside the gene matches: 1. CDR3 in amino acids: CASSSDRYNEQFF. The DNA of the CDR3 is TGTGCCAGCAGCTCGGACAGGTACAATGAGCAGTTCTTC.

The chain uses TRBV2 and TRBJ2-3, with a possible D match to TRBD2 (7 bases). CDR3 length equals 13 residues. Germline V CDR1 and CDR2: SNHLY, FYNNEI. Between the trimmed V and J ends, which lost 9 bases and 5 bases, there was a span of 15 bases. The CDR3 spells CASSQGGGDTQYF. The CDR3, as DNA: TGTGCCAGTTCCCAAGGGGGGGGAGATACGCAGTATTTT.

The chain combines TRBV6-6 with TRBJ2-1, with 8 bases identical to TRBD1. The CDR3 length is 14 residues. The ends lost 5 bases at V and 6 bases at J; junction bases unmatched: 6. Germline V lookup: CDR1 MNHNY, CDR2 SVGAGI (reference sequence). The CDR3 DNA is TGTGCCAGCAGTGACAGGGGATTACCCAATGAGCAGTTCTTC. The encoded protein is CASSDRGLPNEQFF.

The gene calls are TRBV21-1 and TRBJ1-5. TRBV21-1 is a known pseudogene. This CDR3 contains 14 residues. DNA of the CDR3: TGTGCCAGCACCACCCGGGATTGGGATCAGCCCCAGCATTTT. Its translation: CASTTRDWDQPQHF.

This chain uses TRBV2 with TRBJ1-4; 8 bases match TRBD1. The CDR3 extends over 15 amino acids. The junction had 2 bases not matched to a gene; V was cut back by 3 bases and J by 2 bases. Germline V CDR1 and CDR2: SNHLY, FYNNEI. The CDR3 DNA reads TGTGCCAGCAGTGAGGACAGGGATACTAATGAAAAACTGTTTTTT. It translates to CASSEDRDTNEKLFF.

The chain joins TRBV6-6 to TRBJ1-1; 9 positions agree with TRBD1. CDR1 is MNHNY, CDR2 SVGAGI, per germline (reference sequence). V lost 7 bases and J lost 3; bases outside the gene matches: 9. The CDR3 is made up of 15 amino acids. The CDR3 region is CASTEQGAGYTEAFF. The DNA for the CDR3 is TGTGCCAGCACAGAACAGGGGGCAGGATACACTGAAGCTTTCTTT.

The chain uses TRBV13 and TRBJ1-2, with 7 bases identical to TRBD1. The CDR3 is 12 amino acids. Trimming took 5 bases from V and 6 from J; bases not matched to a gene: 3. CDR1 and CDR2 (germline): PRHDT, FYEKMQ (reference sequence). The CDR3 bases are TGTGCCAGCAGCCAAGACAGGGATGGCTACACCTTC. This encodes CASSQDRDGYTF.

This sequence joins TRBV7-9 and TRBJ2-1; D is undetermined. The CDR3 is made up of 11 amino acids. The germline gives CDR1 SEHNR, CDR2 FQNEAQ (reference sequence). Trimming took 8 bases from V and 4 from J, leaving 6 bases between them. The CDR3 is CASERYNEQFF. In DNA, the CDR3 is TGTGCCAGCGAGAGGTACAATGAGCAGTTCTTC. Drawing the rest from reference TRBV7-9 and TRBJ2-1, the complete variable domain is DTGVSQNPRHKITKRGQNVTFRCDPISEHNRLYWYRQTLGQGPEFLTYFQNEAQLEKSRLLSDRFSAERPKGSFSTLEIQRTEQGDSAMYLCASERYNEQFFGPGTRLTVL.

This clone turned up a few times. V is TRBV28 and J is TRBJ2-3, with unresolved D. The V gene's germline CDR1 is MDHEN and CDR2 SYDVKM. The CDR3 covers 13 residues. Trimming stripped 1 base from V and 4 bases from J, with 6 bases between. The CDR3 loop reads CASSLSIADTQYF. Written as DNA, the CDR3 is TGTGCCAGCAGTTTATCTATTGCAGATACGCAGTATTTT.

This rearrangement joins TRBV11-2 to TRBJ1-2; 7 nucleotides match TRBD1. CDR1 SGHAT and CDR2 FQNNGV come from the germline V gene. The CDR3 consists of 13 residues. J lost 2 bases, V lost 5 bases, and 2 bases had no gene match. The CDR3 region is CASSGTANYGYTF. Written as DNA, the CDR3 is TGTGCCAGCAGCGGGACAGCAAACTATGGCTACACCTTC.

The genes are TRBV2 and TRBJ2-7, with TRBD2 identical over 9 bases. The V segment lost 6 bases and the J segment 4 bases; nucleotides outside the gene matches: 10. The CDR3 is 15 residues long. The germline CDR1 and CDR2 sequences are SNHLY and FYNNEI. As DNA, the CDR3 is TGTGCCAGCAGCCCTGAGCGGGGGGCTTCATACGAGCAGTACTTC. It codes for CASSPERGASYEQYF.

CDR3 coding DNA: TGTGCCAGCAGCCCTGTGGAAGGGGCCCACTATGGCTACACCTTC. This sequence encodes CASSPVEGAHYGYTF. This chain connects TRBV7-9 to TRBJ1-2, with D perhaps TRBD1 (5 bases). Germline V gives CDR1 SEHNR, CDR2 FQNEAQ (reference sequence). The V end was cut by 5 bases, the J end by 3 bases, with 16 bases between. The CDR3 loop spans 15 amino acids.